These T cell receptor beta chains were read from a single sample in a study of graft-versus-host responses after intestinal transplantation. Here immunoSEQ multiplex PCR was the method, and the copy in TCRdb shows in-frame clones only, minus some. Of approximately 130,000 clones listed, approximately 94% are singletons. Which antigens these TCRs recognize remains unknown. Material: unstimulated CD4+ T cells sorted from spleen or lymph node cells, obtained before intestinal transplant. These receptors all stem from a human donor who received an intestinal transplant. Each CDR3 is given with its conserved first and last residue. Fields, in order: V gene, J gene, clone size, D gene, CDR3 DNA, CDR3 protein. The D gene is left open where the match is weak. Clone size is shown for a subset of rows, as once, few, many or a class of expanded clone.

v_call: TRBV10-3
j_call: TRBJ1-5
clone_size: few
d_call: TRBD1
cdr3_nt: TGTGCCACCGCCGGGACAGGGAATCATCAGCCCCAGCATTTT
cdr3_aa: CATAGTGNHQPQHF

v_call: TRBV7-9
j_call: TRBJ2-3
clone_size: -
d_call: TRBD2
cdr3_nt: TGTGCCAGCAGCCTGGGACTAACTTTAGATACGCAGTATTTT
cdr3_aa: CASSLGLTLDTQYF

v_call: TRBV11-2
j_call: TRBJ1-2
clone_size: once
d_call: -
cdr3_nt: TGTGCCAGCAGCCCCGGGACCTCGTCCTATGGCTACACCTTC
cdr3_aa: CASSPGTSSYGYTF

v_call: TRBV6-1
j_call: TRBJ1-2
clone_size: once
d_call: TRBD1
cdr3_nt: TGTGCCAGCAGGGGGGGACAGCTCTATGGCTACACCTTC
cdr3_aa: CASRGGQLYGYTF

v_call: TRBV6-1
j_call: TRBJ2-7
clone_size: -
d_call: -
cdr3_nt: TGTGCCAGCAGTTCGCTAGGGAGCTCCTACGAGCAGTACTTC
cdr3_aa: CASSSLGSSYEQYF

v_call: TRBV5-3
j_call: TRBJ2-7
clone_size: -
d_call: -
cdr3_nt: TGTGCCAGAACCGGGGACGAGCAGTACTTC
cdr3_aa: CARTGDEQYF

v_call: TRBV7-8
j_call: TRBJ2-2
clone_size: -
d_call: -
cdr3_nt: TGTGCCAGCAGCTTAGCGGCACAGGCGTGGGGGGAGCTGTTTTTT
cdr3_aa: CASSLAAQAWGELFF

v_call: TRBV10-2
j_call: TRBJ1-1
clone_size: -
d_call: -
cdr3_nt: TGCGCCAGCCGGGCAGGGAGGGACACTGAAGCTTTCTTT
cdr3_aa: CASRAGRDTEAFF

v_call: TRBV4-1
j_call: TRBJ2-1
clone_size: -
d_call: -
cdr3_nt: TGCGCCAGCAGCCAACCCTCCGGGACTTTTTACAATGAGCAGTTCTTC
cdr3_aa: CASSQPSGTFYNEQFF

v_call: TRBV6-1
j_call: TRBJ2-1
clone_size: -
d_call: -
cdr3_nt: TGTGCCAGCAGGGTCGGGGCTAGCTCCTACAATGAGCAGTTCTTC
cdr3_aa: CASRVGASSYNEQFF

v_call: TRBV7-3
j_call: TRBJ1-2
clone_size: -
d_call: TRBD1
cdr3_nt: TGTGCCAGCAGCCCACCCCGGGACAGGGGGTTCTATGGCTACACCTTC
cdr3_aa: CASSPPRDRGFYGYTF

v_call: TRBV6-1
j_call: TRBJ2-5
clone_size: -
d_call: -
cdr3_nt: TGTGCCAGCAGCGGACAGTACCTCCGCGGGACCCAGTACTTC
cdr3_aa: CASSGQYLRGTQYF

v_call: TRBV10-3
j_call: TRBJ1-1
clone_size: -
d_call: TRBD1
cdr3_nt: TGTGCCATCAGTGGGGGACAGGGGGGCACTGAAGCTTTCTTT
cdr3_aa: CAISGGQGGTEAFF

v_call: TRBV16
j_call: TRBJ2-1
clone_size: -
d_call: -
cdr3_nt: TGTGCCAGCAGCCGGGGAGCGTATGAGCAGTTCTTC
cdr3_aa: CASSRGAYEQFF

v_call: TRBV4-2
j_call: TRBJ1-6
clone_size: -
d_call: -
cdr3_nt: TGTGCCAGCAGCCAAGGTAGAGGGGTTCATTCACCCCTCCACTTT
cdr3_aa: CASSQGRGVHSPLHF

v_call: TRBV6-1
j_call: TRBJ1-6
clone_size: -
d_call: TRBD1
cdr3_nt: TGTGCCAGTTGTATCCCGGGACAGGGGGATTCACCCCTCCACTTT
cdr3_aa: CASCIPGQGDSPLHF